This TCR beta chain was identified during a study of control samples from healthy donors and cancer patients. The method was immunoSEQ multiplex PCR; TCRdb's version includes in-frame clones alone and lacks a portion of them. The sample lists some 170,000 clones, roughly 95% seen once, with over 0.9% in the top ten. Remarks on this clone: The same CDR3 arises from other DNA sequences in this sample as well.

The sequenced material came from blood. This TCR came from a woman between 25 and 40 years old in good health.

CDR3 nucleotides: TGTGCCAGCAGGCGGACAGGGAGCAATCAGCCCCAGCATTTT. Amino acid sequence: CASRRTGSNQPQHF. V usage is TRBV28 and J usage is TRBJ1-5, with 8 bases fitting TRBD1. Germline loops: CDR1 MDHEN, CDR2 SYDVKM. Trimming removed 6 bases from V and 1 base from J; junction bases left unmatched: 2. This CDR3 comprises 14 residues.